This T cell receptor beta chain was obtained from a study of blood T cell repertoires in COVID-19. Study at large: Sites in the United States, Italy and Spain provided acute and convalescent COVID-19 samples.

The repertoire was sequenced with immunoSEQ multiplex PCR; TCRdb's copy has only in-frame clones and lacks some. The sample lists around 280,000 clones; roughly 85% were seen once. From germline, CDR1 is SNHLY and CDR2 FYNNEI. There are 16 residues in the CDR3. V lost 6 bases to trimming and J lost 6 bases; unmatched junction nucleotides: 11. The chain recombines TRBV2 with TRBJ2-2, with 9 nucleotides matching TRBD1. This sequence originates from a woman in her forties who had recovered from COVID-19. The sequenced sample was PBMCs or T cells enriched from blood (not recorded which). CDR3 loop: CASRDPGQGNPGELFF. In DNA, the CDR3 is TGTGCCAGCAGGGACCCGGGACAGGGCAACCCCGGGGAGCTGTTTTTT. Drawing the rest from reference TRBV2 and TRBJ2-2, the complete variable domain is EPEVTQTPSHQVTQMGQEVILRCVPISNHLYFYWYRQILGQKVEFLVSFYNNEISEKSEIFDDQFSVERPDGSNFTLKIRSTKLEDSAMYFCASRDPGQGNPGELFFGEGSRLTVL.